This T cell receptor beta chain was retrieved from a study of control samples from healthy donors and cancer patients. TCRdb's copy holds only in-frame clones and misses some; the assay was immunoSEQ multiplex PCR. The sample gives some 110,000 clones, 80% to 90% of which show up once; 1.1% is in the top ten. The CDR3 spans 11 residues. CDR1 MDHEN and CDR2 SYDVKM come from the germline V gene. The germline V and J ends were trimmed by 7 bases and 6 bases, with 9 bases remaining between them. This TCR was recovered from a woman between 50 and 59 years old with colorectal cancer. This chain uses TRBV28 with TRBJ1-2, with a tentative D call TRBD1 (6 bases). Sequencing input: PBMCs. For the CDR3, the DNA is TGTGCCAGCAACAGGGTCGATGGCTACACCTTC. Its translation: CASNRVDGYTF.